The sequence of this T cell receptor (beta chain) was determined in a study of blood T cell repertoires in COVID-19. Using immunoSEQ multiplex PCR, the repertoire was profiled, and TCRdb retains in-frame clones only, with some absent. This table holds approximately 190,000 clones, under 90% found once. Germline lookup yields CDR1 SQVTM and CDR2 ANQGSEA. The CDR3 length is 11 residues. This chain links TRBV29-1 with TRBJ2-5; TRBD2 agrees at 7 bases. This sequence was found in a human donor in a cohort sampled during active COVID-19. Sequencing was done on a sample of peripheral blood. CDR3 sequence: CGGGSLQTQYF. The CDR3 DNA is TGCGGGGGGGGATCATTGCAGACCCAGTACTTC. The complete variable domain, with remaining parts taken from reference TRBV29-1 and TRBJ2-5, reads SAVISQKPSRDICQRGTSLTIQCQVDSQVTMMFWYRQQPGQSLTLIATANQGSEATYESGFVIDKFPISRPNLTFSTLTVSNMSPEDSSIYLCGGGSLQTQYFGPGTRLLVL.